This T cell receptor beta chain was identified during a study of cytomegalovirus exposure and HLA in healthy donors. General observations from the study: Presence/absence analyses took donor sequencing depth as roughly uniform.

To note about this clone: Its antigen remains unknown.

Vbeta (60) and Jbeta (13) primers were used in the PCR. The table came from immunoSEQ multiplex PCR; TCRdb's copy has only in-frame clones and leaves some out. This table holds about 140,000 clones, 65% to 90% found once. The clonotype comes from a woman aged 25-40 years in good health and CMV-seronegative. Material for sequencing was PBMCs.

DNA of the CDR3: TGTGCCAGCAGCTTAGGAAGCGGGAGGTCCGAGCAGTACTTC. It yields the protein CASSLGSGRSEQYF. J is TRBJ2-7 and V is TRBV7-3, with TRBD2 matching over 9 bases. V was clipped by 2 bases and J by 6 bases; unmatched bases: 5. The CDR3 has 14 amino acids. CDR1 is SGHTA and CDR2 is FQGTGA in the germline V gene. Full variable domain (missing parts from reference TRBV7-3 and TRBJ2-7): GAGVSQTPSNKVTEKGKYVELRCDPISGHTALYWYRQSLGQGPEFLIYFQGTGAADDSGLPNDRFFAVRPEGSVSTLKIQRTERGDSAVYLCASSLGSGRSEQYFGPGTRLTVT.